The entry below describes one T cell receptor beta chain. The antigen is unknown. The data originate from a study of T cell repertoires in cytomegalovirus infection. The wider study: A matching HLA type, together with CMV infection, was signaled by public TCR beta signatures.

General study points: Summed frequency of public TCR beta families distinguished CMV carriers with the relevant HLA.

The CDR3 runs to 11 residues. CDR1 SEHNR and CDR2 FQNEAQ come from the germline V gene (reference sequence). Trimming shortened V by 8 bases and J by 9 bases, and 11 bases separated the two germline ends. TCRdb processed the reads anew with MiXCR; each CDR3 protein has one entry. This sample has roughly 130,000 distinct CDR3 sequences, with roughly a quarter found just once. The clonotype was recovered from a human donor in good health (CMV status not recorded). Some clones in this sample may be carry-over from other donors' samples. Material: PBMCs, sequenced either directly or after in vitro stimulation (not recorded which). The V and J genes are TRBV7-9 and TRBJ2-1, with a tentative D call TRBD2 (7 bases). Here the CDR3 DNA reads TGTGCCAGCGGGGGGGGGGCTGAGCAGTTCTTC. This gives the protein CASGGGAEQFF.